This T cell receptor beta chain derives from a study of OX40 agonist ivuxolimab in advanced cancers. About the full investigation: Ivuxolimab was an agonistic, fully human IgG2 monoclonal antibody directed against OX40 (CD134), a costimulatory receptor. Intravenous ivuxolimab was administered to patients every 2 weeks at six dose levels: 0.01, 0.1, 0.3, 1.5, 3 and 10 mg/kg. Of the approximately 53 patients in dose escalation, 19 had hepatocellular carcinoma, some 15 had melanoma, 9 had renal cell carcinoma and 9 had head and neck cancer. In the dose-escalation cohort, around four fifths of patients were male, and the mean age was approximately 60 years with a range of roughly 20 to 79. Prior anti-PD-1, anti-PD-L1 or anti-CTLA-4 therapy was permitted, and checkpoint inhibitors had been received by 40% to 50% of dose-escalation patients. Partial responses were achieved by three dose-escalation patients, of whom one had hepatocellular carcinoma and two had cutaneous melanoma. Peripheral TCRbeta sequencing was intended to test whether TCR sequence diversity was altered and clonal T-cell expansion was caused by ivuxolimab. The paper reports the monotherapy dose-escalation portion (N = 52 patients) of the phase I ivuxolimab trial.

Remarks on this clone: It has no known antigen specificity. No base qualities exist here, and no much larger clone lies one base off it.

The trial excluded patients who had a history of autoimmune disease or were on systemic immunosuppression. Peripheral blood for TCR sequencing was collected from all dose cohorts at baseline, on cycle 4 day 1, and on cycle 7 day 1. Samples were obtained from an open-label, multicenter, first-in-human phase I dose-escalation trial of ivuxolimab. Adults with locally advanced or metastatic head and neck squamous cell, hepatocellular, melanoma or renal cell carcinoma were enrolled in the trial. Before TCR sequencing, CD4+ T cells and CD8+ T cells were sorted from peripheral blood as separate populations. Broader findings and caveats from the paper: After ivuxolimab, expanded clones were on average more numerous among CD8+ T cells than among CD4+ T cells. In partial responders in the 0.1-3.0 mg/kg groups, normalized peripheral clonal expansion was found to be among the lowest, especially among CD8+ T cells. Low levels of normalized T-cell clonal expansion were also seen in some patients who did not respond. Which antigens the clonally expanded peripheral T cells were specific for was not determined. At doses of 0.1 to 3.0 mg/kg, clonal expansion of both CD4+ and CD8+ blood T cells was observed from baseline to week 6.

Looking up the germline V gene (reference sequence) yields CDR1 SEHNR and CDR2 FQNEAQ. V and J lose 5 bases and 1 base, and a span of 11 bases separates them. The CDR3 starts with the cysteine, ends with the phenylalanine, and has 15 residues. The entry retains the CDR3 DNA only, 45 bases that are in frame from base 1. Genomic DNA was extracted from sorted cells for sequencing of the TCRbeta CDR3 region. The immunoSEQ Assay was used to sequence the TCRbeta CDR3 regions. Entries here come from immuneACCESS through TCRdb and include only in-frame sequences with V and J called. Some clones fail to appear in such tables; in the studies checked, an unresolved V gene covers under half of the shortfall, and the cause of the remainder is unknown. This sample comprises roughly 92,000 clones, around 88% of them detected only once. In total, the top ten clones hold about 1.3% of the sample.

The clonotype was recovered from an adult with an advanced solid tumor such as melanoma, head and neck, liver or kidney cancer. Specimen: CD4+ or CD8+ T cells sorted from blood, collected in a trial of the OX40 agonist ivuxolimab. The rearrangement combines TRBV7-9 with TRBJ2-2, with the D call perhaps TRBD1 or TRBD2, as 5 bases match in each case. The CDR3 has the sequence CASSPRGLNTGELFF. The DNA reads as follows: TGTGCCAGCAGCCCCCGGGGCCTGAACACCGGGGAGCTGTTTTTT.